These 29 T cell receptor beta chains share one sample of origin, sequenced in a study of shared clonotypes between healthy human individuals. Produced via immunoSEQ multiplex PCR; TCRdb's table is partial and in-frame only. The sample has millions of clones, more than 85% seen once. The sample taken for sequencing was naive CD4+ T cells from PBMCs. Regarding subset: CD45RA+ positively selected. Source of these receptors: a man aged 18 to 35 in good health. Some clones in this sample may be carry-over from other donors' samples.

This clone came up once. V gene TRBV29-1 combines with J gene TRBJ2-3; TRBD1 matches at 9 bases. Germline CDR1 and CDR2: SQVTM and ANQGSEA. V shed 5 bases, J shed 7 bases, and the junction held 13 bases outside the gene matches. This CDR3 is built from 15 residues. The CDR3 nucleotides read TGCAGCGTTAGCGGATCGACAGGGGGTGGATATACGCAGTATTTT. This gives the protein CSVSGSTGGGYTQYF.

In its sample, this clone was seen once. V usage is TRBV7-3 and J usage is TRBJ2-5; D gene uncertain. Germline CDR1 reads SGHTA; CDR2 reads FQGTGA. V lost 0 bases and J 4 bases, leaving 18 bases between the germline ends. CDR3 length equals 17 residues. The CDR3 DNA follows: TGTGCCAGCAGCTTAACGCCTGTAAACCCCCGAGGAGAGACCCAGTACTTC. It encodes CASSLTPVNPRGETQYF.

The chain couples TRBV25-1 to TRBJ1-6; D gene uncertain. V was trimmed by 1 base and J by 9 bases, leaving 7 bases between them. In germline, CDR1 is MGHDK, CDR2 SYGVNS. The CDR3 runs 13 residues. In DNA, the CDR3 is TGTGCCAGCAGTGAATCTGTGGGTTCACCCCTCCACTTT. Translating it yields CASSESVGSPLHF.

This clone was observed a handful of times. This rearrangement joins TRBV30 to TRBJ1-5, with 8 bases that match TRBD1. The CDR3 has 14 amino acids. Germline loops: CDR1 GTSNPN, CDR2 SVGIG (reference sequence). With 7 bases clipped from V and 0 bases from J, the junction kept 5 bases outside the gene matches. CDR3 loop: CAYKTGDSNQPQHF. CDR3 nucleotides: TGTGCCTACAAGACAGGGGATAGCAATCAGCCCCAGCATTTT. Supplemented by reference TRBV30 and TRBJ1-5, the full variable domain reads SQTIHQWPATLVQPVGSPLSLECTVEGTSNPNLYWYRQAAGRGLQLLFYSVGIGQISSEVPQNLSASRPQDRQFILSSKKLLLSDSGFYLCAYKTGDSNQPQHFGDGTRLSIL.

This clone was counted once. This chain joins TRBV5-5 and TRBJ1-3; the D gene is possibly TRBD1 (5 bases). CDR1 and CDR2 (germline): SGHKS, YYEKEE (reference sequence). V dropped 7 bases and J dropped 4 bases, with 18 bases sitting between them. The CDR3 sequence is 15 residues long. The CDR3, as DNA: TGTGCCAGCTTACGTGGGGACGGTGTCGGAAACACCATATATTTT. The encoded protein is CASLRGDGVGNTIYF.

This rearrangement joins TRBV9 to TRBJ1-2, with 10 positions matching TRBD1. In germline, CDR1 is SGDLS, CDR2 YYNGEE. With V trimmed by 4 bases and J by 6 bases, 3 bases remained unmatched. The CDR3 is 13 amino acids. CDR3 sequence (DNA): TGTGCCAGCAGCCGGGACAGGGGTGATGGCTACACCTTC. The encoded protein is CASSRDRGDGYTF.

The genes are TRBV30 and TRBJ2-3; TRBD1 is a possible D gene (6 bases). Germline values: CDR1 GTSNPN, CDR2 SVGIG (reference sequence). This CDR3 spans 13 amino acids. V was pared by 4 bases and J by 3 bases, with 11 bases between. CDR3 loop: CAWNSRGTDTQYF. Here the CDR3 DNA reads TGTGCCTGGAACTCCAGGGGAACAGATACGCAGTATTTT.

CDR3 bases: TGTGCCAGCAGTCGAACAGGGCTTTCAAACACTGAAGCTTTCTTT. This codes for CASSRTGLSNTEAFF. The rearrangement joins TRBV7-3 to TRBJ1-1; possibly TRBD1 for D (6 bases). Trimming took 6 bases from V and 2 from J, leaving 16 bases between them. The germline V gene encodes CDR1 SGHTA and CDR2 FQGTGA. The CDR3 totals 15 residues.

J is TRBJ1-1 and V is TRBV14; a possible D gene is TRBD1 (6 bases). The V and J ends lost 0 bases and 0 bases respectively, with 20 bases between them. Per germline, CDR1 SGHDN and CDR2 FVKESK. The CDR3 loop spans 19 amino acids. CDR3 loop: CASSQEVGRNRALNTEAFF. In nucleotides, the CDR3 is TGTGCCAGCAGCCAAGAAGTGGGGCGAAACAGGGCACTGAACACTGAAGCTTTCTTT.

The chain combines TRBV6-5 with TRBJ1-2; no definite D call. V was clipped by 0 bases and J by 2 bases, with 13 bases between them. The CDR3 is 16 amino acids. CDR1 MNHEY and CDR2 SVGAGI come from the germline V gene. The CDR3 bases are TGTGCCAGCAGTTACTCTGGGCTAGCGGGGAACTATGGCTACACCTTC. Its protein is CASSYSGLAGNYGYTF.

CDR3 region: CASSMRGQGARNEQFF. The CDR3 region has the DNA TGTGCCAGCAGCATGCGCGGACAGGGGGCGCGAAATGAGCAGTTCTTC. The chain joins TRBV9 to TRBJ2-1; 11 bases fit TRBD1. V was pared by 4 bases and J by 7 bases, with 10 bases of the junction left unmatched. The CDR3 spans 16 residues. Germline CDR1 is SGDLS and CDR2 is YYNGEE.

Note on this clone: One junction end does not reproduce the germline sequence, and a read error may be involved. This CDR3 is also generated by other DNA sequences in the sample. The chain links TRBV11-3 to TRBJ2-2; D not resolved. CDR1 is SGHNT, CDR2 YENEEA, per germline. The CDR3 runs to 12 residues. The CDR3 spells CASSLDTGELFF. CDR3 DNA sequence: TGTGCCAGCAGCCTAGACACCGGGGAGCTGTTTTTT.

The genes are TRBV5-6 and TRBJ1-2, with unresolved D. The CDR3 consists of 14 residues. Germline V lookup: CDR1 SGHDT, CDR2 YYEEEE. V lost 1 base, J lost 4 bases, and 11 bases lay in between. The CDR3 coding sequence is TGTGCCAGCAGCTTGTTTACTGCGGGCTATGGCTACACCTTC. This gives the protein CASSLFTAGYGYTF.

About this clone: Its ends do not fully match the called genes, so a read error is possible. The chain links TRBV7-8 to TRBJ2-5, with 8 nucleotides matching TRBD1. Germline V gene lookup returns CDR1 SGHVS and CDR2 FQNEAQ. The CDR3 contains 14 residues. The CDR3, as DNA: TGTGCCAGCACCTTAGGACAGGGCGGAGAGACCCAGTACTTC. Its translation is CASTLGQGGETQYF.

This sequence joins TRBV4-2 and TRBJ2-5, with 11 bases that match TRBD1. CDR1 and CDR2 (germline): LGHNA, YNFKEQ. The CDR3 extends over 15 amino acids. The ends lost 5 bases at V and 5 bases at J; junction bases unmatched: 7. The CDR3 bases are TGTGCCAGCAGCGTCCGGGACAGGGGGATGGAGACCCAGTACTTC. Translated, it gives CASSVRDRGMETQYF.

This sequence joins TRBV5-5 and TRBJ1-5; the D is unclear. CDR1 and CDR2 (germline): SGHKS, YYEKEE (reference sequence). V lost 0 bases and J 1 base, leaving 8 bases between the germline ends. CDR3 length: 15 residues. The CDR3 here is CASSLGYPSNQPQHF. CDR3 bases: TGTGCCAGCAGCTTGGGCTACCCGAGCAATCAGCCCCAGCATTTT.

Notes on this clone: This sample also contains other DNA sequences that code for the same CDR3. J is TRBJ2-2 and V is TRBV12-5, with 8 bases that match TRBD1. Germline trimming cut 2 bases from V and 4 bases from J; bases unmatched to any gene: 0. Germline V gene sequence: CDR1 LGHNT, CDR2 FRNRAP. The CDR3 covers 14 residues. The CDR3 here is CASGLTGGTGELFF. The CDR3 bases are TGTGCTAGTGGTTTGACAGGGGGCACCGGGGAGCTGTTTTTT. Variable domain in full (rest from reference TRBV12-5 and TRBJ2-2): DARVTQTPRHKVTEMGQEVTMRCQPILGHNTVFWYRQTMMQGLELLAYFRNRAPLDDSGMPKDRFSAEMPDATLATLKIQPSEPRDSAVYFCASGLTGGTGELFFGEGSRLTVL.

In regard to this clone: At the DNA level, this CDR3 is encoded by other sequences in the same sample as well. The gene calls are TRBV2 and TRBJ2-2; D ambiguous. This CDR3 region has 14 residues. In germline, CDR1 is SNHLY, CDR2 FYNNEI. V was pared by 4 bases and J by 0 bases, with 6 bases between. CDR3: CASSGTANTGELFF. For the CDR3, the DNA is TGTGCCAGCAGTGGAACAGCGAACACCGGGGAGCTGTTTTTT. Based on the CDR3 plus reference TRBV2 and TRBJ2-2, the full variable domain is EPEVTQTPSHQVTQMGQEVILRCVPISNHLYFYWYRQILGQKVEFLVSFYNNEISEKSEIFDDQFSVERPDGSNFTLKIRSTKLEDSAMYFCASSGTANTGELFFGEGSRLTVL.

This clone was picked up a small number of times. Within the sample, other DNA sequences also encode this same CDR3. The CDR3 coding sequence is TGTGCCAGCAGTTTGGGGACCACTGAAGCTTTCTTT. It is translated as CASSLGTTEAFF. This chain uses TRBV28 with TRBJ1-1, with a weak D call TRBD1 (5 bases). CDR3 length: 12 amino acids. V gave up 3 bases and J gave up 4 bases, with 6 bases separating them. Per germline, CDR1 MDHEN and CDR2 SYDVKM.

This clone occurred once. The rearrangement uses TRBV21-1 and TRBJ1-5; TRBD1, as called in the table, went unchecked against the DNA. TRBV21-1 is termed a pseudogene. The CDR3 totals 23 residues. CDR3 DNA sequence: TGTGCCAGCAGCAACTCGGTGTGGATCAGTGCAGGGTCGAGTCGGACTAGCAATCAGCCCCAGCATTTT. Translated: CASSNSVWISAGSSRTSNQPQHF.

The rearrangement joins TRBV30 to TRBJ2-1, with D tentatively TRBD2 (6 bases). This CDR3 contains 15 residues. CDR1 and CDR2 (germline): GTSNPN, SVGIG (reference sequence). Trimming removed 2 bases from V and 3 bases from J, with 14 bases in between. CDR3 protein: CAWSKGLQDYNEQFF. In DNA form, the CDR3 reads TGTGCCTGGAGTAAGGGACTTCAGGACTACAATGAGCAGTTCTTC.

The chain employs TRBV19 and TRBJ2-3; 13 bases line up with TRBD2. The germline V gene has CDR1 LNHDA and CDR2 SQIVND (reference sequence). J lost 4 bases, V lost 3 bases, and 4 bases had no gene match. This CDR3 region has 16 residues. CDR3 coding DNA: TGTGCCAGTAGTATGCCAGGACTAGCGGGAGCAGATACGCAGTATTTT. Its translation is CASSMPGLAGADTQYF.

The chain joins TRBV5-4 to TRBJ2-7; TRBD2 matches 7 bases. Germline trimming cut 4 bases from V and 0 bases from J; bases unmatched to any gene: 7. In germline, CDR1 is SGHNT, CDR2 YYREEE (reference sequence). CDR3 size: 15 residues. CDR3: CASSPSGTRSYEQYF. The CDR3 nucleotides are TGTGCCAGCAGCCCCAGCGGGACCCGCTCCTACGAGCAGTACTTC.

The J gene is TRBJ2-7, the V gene TRBV14; TRBD1 matches 7 bases. Trimming cost V 1 base and J 4 bases; bases outside gene matches: 7. The CDR3 sequence is 15 residues long. Per germline, CDR1 SGHDN and CDR2 FVKESK. The CDR3 spells CASSQAFRGKYEQYF. The DNA for the CDR3 is TGTGCCAGCAGCCAAGCTTTCAGGGGGAAATACGAGCAGTACTTC. The full variable domain, in which reference TRBV14 and TRBJ2-7 provide the parts outside the CDR3, is EAGVTQFPSHSVIEKGQTVTLRCDPISGHDNLYWYRRVMGKEIKFLLHFVKESKQDESGMPNNRFLAERTGGTYSTLKVQPAELEDSGVYFCASSQAFRGKYEQYFGPGTRLTVT.

The chain has TRBV21-1 and TRBJ1-1; the listed D gene, TRBD1, was not tested against the DNA. TRBV21-1 counts as a pseudogene. The CDR3 extends over 17 amino acids. This CDR3 reads CASSSLRSQQGNTEAFF. In nucleotides, the CDR3 is TGTGCCAGCAGCTCCCTGAGATCCCAACAGGGGAACACTGAAGCTTTCTTT.

This chain connects TRBV5-1 to TRBJ2-3; D possibly corresponds to TRBD2 (6 bases). Trimming took off 4 bases at V and 2 bases at J, with 14 bases between the two ends. There are 15 residues in the CDR3. Germline V gives CDR1 SGHRS, CDR2 YFSETQ. CDR3 loop: CASSQGLSPTDTQYF. Here the CDR3 DNA reads TGCGCCAGCAGCCAGGGACTCTCCCCCACAGATACGCAGTATTTT.

This clone appeared a single time. The chain is built from TRBV6-5 and TRBJ1-2; D remains ambiguous. The length of the CDR3 is 13 residues. Deletions cut 6 bases from V and 9 bases from J, with 17 bases between. Germline V gene lookup returns CDR1 MNHEY and CDR2 SVGAGI. The CDR3 reads CASSKTDGMSYTF. Here the CDR3 DNA reads TGTGCCAGCAGCAAAACGGACGGGATGAGCTACACCTTC.

The V call is TRBV7-9, the J call TRBJ1-3; no reliable D call. From germline, CDR1 is SEHNR and CDR2 FQNEAQ (reference sequence). This CDR3 has 12 amino acids. The V end lost 1 base, the J end lost 3 bases, and 1 base lay between the germline ends. CDR3 sequence: CASSLVGNTIYF. In DNA, the CDR3 is TGTGCCAGCAGCTTAGTTGGAAACACCATATATTTT.

The chain has TRBV7-2 and TRBJ2-2; D not resolved. Deletions cut 2 bases from V and 5 bases from J, with 9 bases between. The CDR3 is 14 amino acids. Germline V gene sequence: CDR1 SGHTA, CDR2 FQGNSA. CDR3 residues: CASSLLGLTGELFF. The CDR3 region has the DNA TGTGCCAGCAGCTTACTGGGTCTAACCGGGGAGCTGTTTTTT.